The TCR beta chain under discussion was sequenced for a study of early T cells in non-severe SARS-CoV-2 infection. The table lists this clonotype with many counts. TCRdb re-derived calls from the 5' RACE reads in MiXCR, one entry per CDR3 protein. The sample records just under 65,000 distinct CDR3 sequences, roughly 9% being singletons. The TCR sequence derives from an adult who was a healthcare worker with PCR-confirmed SARS-CoV-2 infection or an uninfected control (not recorded which). The material was whole blood, obtained at baseline.

CDR3 amino acids: CASSQRGEQPQHF. The CDR3, as DNA: TGCGCCAGCAGCCAACGAGGGGAACAGCCCCAGCATTTT. V usage is TRBV4-1 and J usage is TRBJ1-5; D may be TRBD1 (5 bases). This CDR3 spans 13 amino acids. V lost 2 bases and J 7 bases, leaving 9 bases between the germline ends. CDR1 is MGHRA, CDR2 YSYEKL, per germline.